One sample yielded the 23 T cell receptor beta chains listed below, sequenced in a study of cytomegalovirus exposure and HLA in healthy donors (dated by TCRdb to about 2017). The protocol used for the library was the immunoSEQ multiplex PCR assay. A mixture of 60 forward primers for TCR Vbeta segments and 13 reverse primers for TCR Jbeta segments was used in the multiplex PCR. Not all clones reach the TCRdb copy of this immuneACCESS table, which keeps in-frame sequences only. Checked studies attribute under half of the gap to unresolved V genes and leave the rest unexplained. This sample gives about 210,000 clones in total; around 79% of them show up just once. The top ten constitute about 0.37% of the sample. The specimen was PBMCs. The receptors were sampled from a male donor in good health and CMV-seropositive.

This chain links TRBV4-1 with TRBJ2-7; 11 bases match TRBD2. V was pared by 3 bases and J by 3 bases, with 4 bases of the junction left unmatched. Germline V gene data show CDR1 as MGHRA and CDR2 as YSYEKL. The CDR3 contains 15 residues. CDR3 region: CASSQGLADYYEQYF. The CDR3 region has the DNA TGCGCCAGCAGCCAGGGACTAGCGGACTACTACGAGCAGTACTTC.

The CDR3 protein is CASSLDRANTEAFF. The CDR3 nucleotides are TGCGCCAGCAGCTTGGACAGGGCCAACACTGAAGCTTTCTTT. The V and J genes are TRBV5-1 and TRBJ1-1; tentatively, D is TRBD1 (6 bases). The CDR3 loop spans 14 amino acids. CDR1 and CDR2 (germline): SGHRS, YFSETQ. Deletions cut 0 bases from V and 2 bases from J, with 8 bases between.

The chain combines TRBV7-3 with TRBJ1-5; D is perhaps TRBD1 (6 bases). This CDR3 is built from 14 residues. Germline CDR1 is SGHTA and CDR2 is FQGTGA. V was shortened by 1 base and J by 9 bases, with 13 bases between the two germline ends. CDR3 coding DNA: TGTGCCAGCAGCTTAAACCCAGGGGTAGGGCCCCAGCATTTT. Its protein is CASSLNPGVGPQHF. The full variable domain, its missing parts supplied by reference TRBV7-3 and TRBJ1-5, is GAGVSQTPSNKVTEKGKYVELRCDPISGHTALYWYRQSLGQGPEFLIYFQGTGAADDSGLPNDRFFAVRPEGSVSTLKIQRTERGDSAVYLCASSLNPGVGPQHFGDGTRLSIL.

The chain employs TRBV4-2 and TRBJ1-3; perhaps TRBD1 as D (5 bases). Trimming removed 4 bases from V and 0 bases from J, with 10 bases in between. Germline CDR1 and CDR2: LGHNA and YNFKEQ. The CDR3 is 15 amino acids. CDR3 sequence (DNA): TGTGCCAGCAGCCCACAGGTGGCCTCTGGAAACACCATATATTTT. It codes for CASSPQVASGNTIYF.

The CDR3 DNA sequence: TGTGCCGCCCAGATTAGCGGGAGTGAAGCCGGGGAGCTGTTTTTT. It yields the protein CAAQISGSEAGELFF. The V and J genes are TRBV10-3 and TRBJ2-2; the match to TRBD2 covers 9 bases. Germline V gene sequence: CDR1 ENHRY, CDR2 SYGVKD. CDR3 length: 15 amino acids. J was trimmed by 6 bases and V by 11 bases; bases with no gene match: 13.

The V call is TRBV19, the J call TRBJ1-5; the D gene is possibly TRBD1 (5 bases). V was pared by 3 bases and J by 1 base, with 16 bases between. The CDR3 contains 17 residues. In germline, CDR1 is LNHDA, CDR2 SQIVND (reference sequence). In nucleotides, the CDR3 is TGTGCCAGTAGTATGGTCCAGATGTCAGGGAGCAATCAGCCCCAGCATTTT. Amino acids: CASSMVQMSGSNQPQHF.

CDR3 DNA sequence: TGTGCCAGTAGTACCCCTCGGACTAGCGGGACGTTCGGCTCCTACAATGAGCAGTTCTTC. Translation: CASSTPRTSGTFGSYNEQFF. V is TRBV19 and J is TRBJ2-1; TRBD2 aligns across 12 bases. The CDR3 has 20 residues. V gave up 4 bases and J gave up 0 bases; unmatched junction bases: 13. In germline, CDR1 is LNHDA, CDR2 SQIVND (reference sequence). Full variable domain (remainder filled in from reference TRBV19 and TRBJ2-1): DGGITQSPKYLFRKEGQNVTLSCEQNLNHDAMYWYRQDPGQGLRLIYYSQIVNDFQKGDIAEGYSVSREKKESFPLTVTSAQKNPTAFYLCASSTPRTSGTFGSYNEQFFGPGTRLTVL.

CDR3 protein: CAIRSISGDHSYEQYF. DNA of the CDR3: TGTGCCATCAGATCGATATCGGGGGACCACTCCTACGAGCAGTACTTC. The chain carries TRBV10-3 and TRBJ2-7, with a tentative D call TRBD2 (6 bases). This CDR3 spans 16 amino acids. CDR1 is ENHRY, CDR2 SYGVKD, per germline. Trimming removed 6 bases from V and 0 bases from J, with 18 bases in between.

This clone was seen once. In the same sample, other DNA sequences code for this CDR3. This chain connects TRBV4-3 to TRBJ2-1; D may be TRBD2 (5 bases). In germline, CDR1 is LGHNA, CDR2 YSLEER. With 1 base removed from V and 7 bases from J, the gap between germline ends came to 8 bases. The CDR3 runs to 13 residues. The CDR3 DNA reads TGCGCCAGCAGCCAAGCCGGGGATAATGAGCAGTTCTTC. It codes for CASSQAGDNEQFF.

In its sample, this clone was seen once. The rearrangement uses TRBV9 and TRBJ2-4; D might be TRBD2 (6 bases). CDR1 and CDR2 from the germline V gene are SGDLS and YYNGEE. The CDR3 is 15 residues long. Trimming took 2 bases from V and 6 from J, leaving 15 bases between them. The CDR3 DNA reads TGTGCCAGCAGCGTTCAGGGAGGATGGGGAAACATTCAGTACTTC. Its protein is CASSVQGGWGNIQYF.

J is TRBJ1-1 and V is TRBV6-4; D may be TRBD1 (5 bases). The germline V gene encodes CDR1 MRHNA and CDR2 SNTAGT. CDR3 length equals 14 residues. V was shortened by 4 bases and J by 2 bases, with 11 bases between the two germline ends. The CDR3 coding sequence is TGTGCCAGCAGTGCCCAGGGAATCAACACTGAAGCTTTCTTT. Its protein is CASSAQGINTEAFF.

DNA of the CDR3: TGTGCCACCCCAGGGGACTCTGGGGCCAACGTCCTGACTTTC. Amino acid sequence: CATPGDSGANVLTF. V usage is TRBV28 and J usage is TRBJ2-6; D is possibly TRBD1 (6 bases). The germline CDR1 and CDR2 sequences are MDHEN and SYDVKM. The CDR3 length is 14 residues. Trimming took off 10 bases at V and 0 bases at J, with 10 bases between the two ends. Together with reference TRBV28 and TRBJ2-6, the CDR3 gives the full variable domain: DVKVTQSSRYLVKRTGEKVFLECVQDMDHENMFWYRQDPGLGLRLIYFSYDVKMKEKGDIPEGYSVSREKKERFSLILESASTNQTSMYLCATPGDSGANVLTFGAGSRLTVL.

V is TRBV11-2 and J is TRBJ1-6; D uncertain. The CDR3 contains 13 residues. CDR1 is SGHAT and CDR2 is FQNNGV in the germline V gene. Trimming stripped 1 base from V and 10 bases from J, with 8 bases between. Here the CDR3 reads CASSLGRESPLHF. CDR3 nucleotide sequence: TGTGCCAGCAGCTTAGGGAGAGAATCACCCCTCCACTTT.

The chain uses TRBV5-5 and TRBJ2-3; 8 nucleotides match TRBD1. The CDR3 loop spans 14 amino acids. V shed 4 bases, J shed 0 bases, and the junction held 1 base outside the gene matches. Looked up from germline, CDR1 is SGHKS and CDR2 is YYEKEE (reference sequence). The DNA of the CDR3 is TGTGCCAGCAGCCAGGGGGCTAGCACAGATACGCAGTATTTT. This gives the protein CASSQGASTDTQYF.

The chain recombines TRBV6-5 with TRBJ2-3; 10 bases agree with TRBD2. Germline V gene sequence: CDR1 MNHEY, CDR2 SVGAGI. J was trimmed by 7 bases and V by 0 bases; bases with no gene match: 7. The CDR3 loop spans 16 amino acids. The CDR3 region is CASSYSLSGRANTQYF. DNA of the CDR3: TGTGCCAGCAGTTACTCTTTAAGCGGGAGGGCGAATACGCAGTATTTT.

The chain links TRBV11-3 to TRBJ2-4; 10 bases are shared with TRBD2. This CDR3 contains 14 residues. Trimming took 5 bases from V and 9 from J; bases not matched to a gene: 7. CDR1 is SGHNT and CDR2 is YENEEA in the germline V gene. The CDR3 reads CASSPTSGALIQYF. CDR3 coding DNA: TGTGCCAGCAGCCCTACTAGCGGGGCTCTCATTCAGTACTTC.

V and J are TRBV11-3 and TRBJ2-4; 9 bases are shared with TRBD1. CDR1 and CDR2 from the germline V gene are SGHNT and YENEEA. The CDR3 contains 15 residues. The trim removed 1 base at V and 6 bases at J, leaving 4 bases unmatched. The CDR3 sequence is CASSLAPGQGNIQYF. The CDR3 coding sequence is TGTGCCAGCAGCTTAGCCCCGGGACAGGGAAACATTCAGTACTTC.

The chain joins TRBV7-8 to TRBJ2-7, with 12 bases identical to TRBD2. The CDR3 extends over 15 amino acids. J gave up 9 bases and V 4 bases, and 10 bases lay outside the gene matches. Per the germline V gene, CDR1 is SGHVS and CDR2 is FQNEAQ. The CDR3 DNA follows: TGTGCCAGCAGCTCCCTAGCGGGAGGGCCGGGAGGGCAGTACTTC. The encoded protein is CASSSLAGGPGGQYF.

V gene TRBV7-2 combines with J gene TRBJ2-4; TRBD1 agrees at 7 bases. CDR3 length: 13 residues. Unmatched junction bases numbered 5, after V lost 5 bases and J lost 7 bases. Per the germline V gene, CDR1 is SGHTA and CDR2 is FQGNSA. For the CDR3, the DNA is TGTGCCAGCAGCCCTACAGGGGCCAACATTCAGTACTTC. Protein sequence: CASSPTGANIQYF.

The gene calls are TRBV27 and TRBJ1-2; D not certain. The CDR3 loop spans 16 amino acids. Germline loops: CDR1 MNHEY, CDR2 SMNVEV (reference sequence). Trimming cost V 0 bases and J 4 bases, with 15 bases left between them. CDR3 in DNA: TGTGCCAGCAGTTTATCCCCCTCGGAGTTAGGCTATGGCTACACCTTC. The encoded protein is CASSLSPSELGYGYTF.

The rearrangement uses TRBV6-4 and TRBJ2-1; 8 positions match TRBD2. This CDR3 region has 14 residues. CDR1 and CDR2 from the germline V gene are MRHNA and SNTAGT. Trimming removed 4 bases from V and 6 bases from J; junction bases left unmatched: 5. CDR3 amino acids: CASSAGGARNEQFF. Written as DNA, the CDR3 is TGTGCCAGCAGTGCCGGGGGGGCCCGCAATGAGCAGTTCTTC.

J is TRBJ1-5 and V is TRBV27; a possible D gene is TRBD1 (6 bases). Trimming cost V 5 bases and J 2 bases, with 16 bases left between them. Germline V gene lookup returns CDR1 MNHEY and CDR2 SMNVEV (reference sequence). The CDR3 runs to 16 residues. DNA of the CDR3: TGTGCCAGCAGTCCAAAGGCGGGGGCTGGCAATCAGCCCCAGCATTTT. Encoded protein: CASSPKAGAGNQPQHF.

The chain carries TRBV30 and TRBJ1-2; D is uncertain. Germline V gene lookup returns CDR1 GTSNPN and CDR2 SVGIG (reference sequence). V was clipped by 4 bases and J by 0 bases, with 9 bases between them. The CDR3 loop spans 13 amino acids. This chain's CDR3 is CAWNLAANYGYTF. The CDR3 DNA reads TGTGCCTGGAATTTGGCCGCTAACTATGGCTACACCTTC.